This is a list of T cell receptor beta chains from one sample in a study of T cell repertoires in ileal Crohn's disease. Profiled with immunoSEQ multiplex PCR; TCRdb holds only in-frame clones, not every one. The sample contains about 9,600 clones, 76% of which appear only once. Sequenced: ileal tissue. The receptors come from an adult with Crohn's disease. Both conserved end residues are part of each CDR3. D genes are given only for firm matches. Size values are once, few and many counts, or a class for expanded clones, and some rows have none.

D gene	clone size	J gene	V gene	CDR3 DNA	CDR3 protein
TRBD1	-	TRBJ1-2	TRBV4-3	TGCGCCAGCAGCCACCACAGGGGTGGTAGCTATGGCTACACCTTC	CASSHHRGGSYGYTF
-	-	TRBJ1-6	TRBV5-6	TGTGCCAGCAGCTATTCCCCCGGACAGAGTTATAATTCACCCCTCCACTTT	CASSYSPGQSYNSPLHF
TRBD1	-	TRBJ1-1	TRBV18	TGTGCCAGCTCACCGAATAGACAGGGTTCGGCGAACACTGAAGCTTTCTTT	CASSPNRQGSANTEAFF
-	-	TRBJ1-1	TRBV4-3	TGCGCCAGCAGCCAAGGAATCGACAGAAACACTGAAGCTTTCTTT	CASSQGIDRNTEAFF
-	-	TRBJ1-1	TRBV29-1	TGCAGCGTTGAAGATTGGGGAGGGATCACTGAAGCTTTCTTT	CSVEDWGGITEAFF
-	-	TRBJ1-1	TRBV5-1	TGCGCCAGCAGCTTGCTCGCAGGGGAATCGGCTTTCTTT	CASSLLAGESAFF
-	-	TRBJ2-1	TRBV6-5	TGTGCCAGCAGTTACTCGGGCCACCAGTTCTTC	CASSYSGHQFF
-	-	TRBJ1-2	TRBV6-1	TGTGCCAGCAGTGAACTAGGTTATGGCTACACCTTC	CASSELGYGYTF
-	-	TRBJ2-6	TRBV5-1	TGCGCCAGCAGCCCAATGACAGAGTCCTCTGGGGCCAACGTCCTGACTTTC	CASSPMTESSGANVLTF
TRBD1	-	TRBJ1-2	TRBV5-4	TGTGCCAGCAGCTTGGAGCGACAGGGAGGTGGCTACACCTTC	CASSLERQGGGYTF
TRBD1	few	TRBJ1-2	TRBV7-9	TGTGCCAGCAGCTTAGGACGGAACAGGGGAGTTAGGTACTATGGCTACACCTTC	CASSLGRNRGVRYYGYTF
TRBD1	-	TRBJ1-5	TRBV2	TGTGCCAGCAGGGGGGACAGTAGCAATCAGCCCCAGCATTTT	CASRGDSSNQPQHF
-	-	TRBJ1-1	TRBV4-3	TGCGCCAGCAGCCTCGACAGGAACACTGAAGCTTTCTTT	CASSLDRNTEAFF
-	-	TRBJ1-6	TRBV7-2	TGTGCCAGCAGCAGTCAGGGAGGAAGTTCACCCCTCCACTTT	CASSSQGGSSPLHF
-	-	TRBJ1-5	TRBV7-2	TGTGCCAGCAGCTTAGCAGGGGGGGCTCAGCCCCAGCATTTT	CASSLAGGAQPQHF
TRBD1	-	TRBJ2-6	TRBV5-1	TGCGCCAGCAGCCTTCAGACAGGGACCGGGGCCAACGTCCTGACTTTC	CASSLQTGTGANVLTF
-	few	TRBJ2-6	TRBV11-3	TGTGCCAGCAGCTTAGATCTTGGGGGGTCTGGGGCCAACGTCCTGACTTTC	CASSLDLGGSGANVLTF
-	-	TRBJ2-7	TRBV11-3	TGTGCCAGCAGCCGGGGAGAAGAGCAGTACTTC	CASSRGEEQYF
TRBD2	-	TRBJ2-3	TRBV6-6	TGTGCCAGCAGTTACGGGACTAGCGGACGCACAGATACGCAGTATTTT	CASSYGTSGRTDTQYF
TRBD1	-	TRBJ2-1	TRBV28	TGTGCCAGCAGTTTAAGGGACAGGGGGCGAATTAACTATGAGCAGTTCTTC	CASSLRDRGRINYEQFF
-	-	TRBJ2-3	TRBV15	TGTGCCACCAGCAGAGTGAGGGGGAGCACAGATACGCAGTATTTT	CATSRVRGSTDTQYF
-	-	TRBJ1-2	TRBV28	TGTGCCAGCAGTCAGGTGCGTCGGTCCTATGGCTACACCTTC	CASSQVRRSYGYTF
-	-	TRBJ2-2	TRBV4-3	TGCGCCAGCAGCCAAGATTCCTTGAACACCGGGGAGCTGTTTTTT	CASSQDSLNTGELFF
-	-	TRBJ2-7	TRBV7-2	TGTGCCAGCAGCTTAGGGTCGTTCGGGGGTTACGAGCAGTACTTC	CASSLGSFGGYEQYF
TRBD2	-	TRBJ2-1	TRBV30	TGTGCCTGGAGTGCACTAGCGTTTTCCTACAATGAGCAGTTCTTC	CAWSALAFSYNEQFF
-	-	TRBJ2-4	TRBV11-2	TGTGCCAGCAGCTTCATACAGGACAAAAACATTCAGTACTTC	CASSFIQDKNIQYF
TRBD2	-	TRBJ2-7	TRBV11-3	TGTGCCAGCAGCCGGACTAGCGGTCGCTACGAGCAGTACTTC	CASSRTSGRYEQYF